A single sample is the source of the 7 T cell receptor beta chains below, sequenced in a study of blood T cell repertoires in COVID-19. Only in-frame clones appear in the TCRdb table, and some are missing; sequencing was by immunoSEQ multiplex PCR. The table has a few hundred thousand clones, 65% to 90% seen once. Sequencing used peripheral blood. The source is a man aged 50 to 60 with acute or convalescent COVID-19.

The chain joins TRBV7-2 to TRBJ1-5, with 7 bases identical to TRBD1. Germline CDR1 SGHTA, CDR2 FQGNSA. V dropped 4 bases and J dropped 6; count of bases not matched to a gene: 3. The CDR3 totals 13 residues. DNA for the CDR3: TGTGCCAGCAGCTCAGACAGGGTTCAGCCCCAGCATTTT. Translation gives CASSSDRVQPQHF.

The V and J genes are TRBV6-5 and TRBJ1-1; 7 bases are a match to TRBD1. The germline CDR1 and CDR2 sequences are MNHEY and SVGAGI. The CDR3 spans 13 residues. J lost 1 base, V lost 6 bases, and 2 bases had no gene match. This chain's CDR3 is CASRGQQNTEAFF. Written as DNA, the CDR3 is TGTGCCAGCAGGGGACAGCAGAACACTGAAGCTTTCTTT.

Here the CDR3 reads CASQGQGGNQPQHF. Here the CDR3 DNA reads TGTGCCAGCCAAGGACAGGGCGGCAATCAGCCCCAGCATTTT. The chain has TRBV2 and TRBJ1-5; 8 bases agree with TRBD1. Germline V gene lookup returns CDR1 SNHLY and CDR2 FYNNEI. The CDR3 has 14 residues. V lost 8 bases and J lost 2; bases outside the gene matches: 5.

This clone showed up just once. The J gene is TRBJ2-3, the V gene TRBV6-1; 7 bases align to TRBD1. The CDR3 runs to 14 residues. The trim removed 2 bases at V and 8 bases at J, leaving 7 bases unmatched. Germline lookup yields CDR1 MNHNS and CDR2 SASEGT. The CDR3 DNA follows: TGTGCCAGCAGTGAACTAGACAGGGTTGGTACGCAGTATTTT. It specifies CASSELDRVGTQYF.

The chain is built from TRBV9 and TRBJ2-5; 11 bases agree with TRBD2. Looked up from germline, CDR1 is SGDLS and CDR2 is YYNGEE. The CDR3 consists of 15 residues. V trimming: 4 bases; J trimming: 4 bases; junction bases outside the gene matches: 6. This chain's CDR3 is CASSLAGGRGETQYF. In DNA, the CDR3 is TGTGCCAGCAGCCTAGCGGGGGGAAGGGGAGAGACCCAGTACTTC.

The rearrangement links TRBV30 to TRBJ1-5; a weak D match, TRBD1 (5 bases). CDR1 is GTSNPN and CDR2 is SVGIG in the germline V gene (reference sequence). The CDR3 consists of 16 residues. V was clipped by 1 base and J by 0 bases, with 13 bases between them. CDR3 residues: CAWSGGGAYSNQPQHF. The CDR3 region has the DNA TGTGCCTGGAGTGGAGGAGGGGCCTATAGCAATCAGCCCCAGCATTTT. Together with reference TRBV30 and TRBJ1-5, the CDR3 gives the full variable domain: SQTIHQWPATLVQPVGSPLSLECTVEGTSNPNLYWYRQAAGRGLQLLFYSVGIGQISSEVPQNLSASRPQDRQFILSSKKLLLSDSGFYLCAWSGGGAYSNQPQHFGDGTRLSIL.

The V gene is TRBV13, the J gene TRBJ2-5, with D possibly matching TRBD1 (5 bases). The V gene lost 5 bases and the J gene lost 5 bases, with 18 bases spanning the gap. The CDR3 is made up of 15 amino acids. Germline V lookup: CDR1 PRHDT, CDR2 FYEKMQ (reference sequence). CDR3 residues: CASSRGWAGRETQYF. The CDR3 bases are TGTGCCAGCAGCCGCGGTTGGGCAGGGCGGGAGACCCAGTACTTC. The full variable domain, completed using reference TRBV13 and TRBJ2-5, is AAGVIQSPRHLIKEKRETATLKCYPIPRHDTVYWYQQGPGQDPQFLISFYEKMQSDKGSIPDRFSAQQFSDYHSELNMSSLELGDSALYFCASSRGWAGRETQYFGPGTRLLVL.